This TCR beta chain was obtained from a study of blood T cell repertoires in COVID-19. Study background: Samples of COVID-19 (acute and convalescent) were obtained from the United States, Italy and Spain.

Per the original data handling: By means of reference gene primer amplification, nucleated cell counts were estimated. TCRdb's table, derived via immunoSEQ multiplex PCR, lists solely in-frame clones and lacks some. That table furnishes V, J and clone size, whereas the DNA furnished D and trimming. The table lists some 180,000 clones, 80% of them singletons. There are 16 residues in the CDR3. The germline V gene has CDR1 KGHSH and CDR2 LQKENI. V shed 3 bases and J 7 bases; nucleotides not matched to a gene: 12. This receptor was obtained from a man aged 60 to 69 with acute or convalescent COVID-19. The gene calls are TRBV18 and TRBJ1-1; 9 bases match TRBD1. Sequencing was performed on peripheral blood. CDR3 sequence reads: CASSPSRDRVRGEAFF. CDR3 nucleotides: TGTGCCAGCTCACCGTCCCGGGACAGGGTTCGGGGTGAAGCTTTCTTT.